The 27 T cell receptor beta chains listed next were all sequenced from one sample in a study of cytomegalovirus exposure and HLA in healthy donors. In the PCR, 60 Vbeta and 13 Jbeta primers were used. Clones were read by immunoSEQ multiplex PCR, and TCRdb kept only the in-frame ones, dropping some. Of 90,000 to 100,000 clones in the sample, around 77% are singletons; the top ten hold 7.7%. Sequenced: PBMCs. The receptors originated from a female donor in good health and CMV-seronegative.

This clone was detected only once. This chain connects TRBV6-6 to TRBJ1-5; perhaps TRBD1 as D (5 bases). Germline loops: CDR1 MNHNY, CDR2 SVGAGI (reference sequence). V was cut by 2 bases and J by 1 base, with 12 bases left in between. This CDR3 contains 16 residues. CDR3 amino acids: CASSYPGRGSNQPQHF. Written as DNA, the CDR3 is TGTGCCAGCAGTTACCCCGGAAGGGGAAGCAATCAGCCCCAGCATTTT.

V gene TRBV9 combines with J gene TRBJ2-6, with D possibly matching TRBD2 (7 bases). The CDR3 totals 16 residues. Trimming stripped 3 bases from V and 1 base from J, with 11 bases between. Germline V gene lookup returns CDR1 SGDLS and CDR2 YYNGEE. In DNA, the CDR3 is TGTGCCAGCAGCGCTAGGGGGGGGTCTGGGGCCAACGTCCTGACTTTC. It codes for CASSARGGSGANVLTF.

CDR3 in amino acids: CAWSGLAGTETQYF. The CDR3 DNA reads as TGTGCCTGGAGTGGGCTAGCGGGGACGGAGACCCAGTACTTC. The rearrangement links TRBV30 to TRBJ2-5; TRBD2 aligns across 9 bases. The CDR3 is made up of 14 amino acids. Germline assignment: CDR1 GTSNPN and CDR2 SVGIG (reference sequence). The V and J ends lost 1 base and 5 bases, in that order; junction bases with no gene match: 5.

For this clone: The junction departs from germline at one end; a sequencing error may be responsible. This chain uses TRBV7-9 with TRBJ2-1, with 10 bases matching TRBD2. Germline V lookup: CDR1 SEHNR, CDR2 FQNEAQ (reference sequence). The CDR3 totals 18 residues. In DNA, the CDR3 is TGTTCCAGCAGCTTAGAGCCCCATCTAGCGGGAGAGTTTAATGAGCAGTTCTTC. Translating gives CSSSLEPHLAGEFNEQFF.

This clone was seen once. The rearrangement links TRBV28 to TRBJ1-3, with 7 bases lining up with TRBD1. The CDR3 loop spans 13 amino acids. J was trimmed by 3 bases and V by 8 bases; bases with no gene match: 4. Germline V gene lookup returns CDR1 MDHEN and CDR2 SYDVKM. The CDR3 here is CASLGQNGNTIYF. CDR3 nucleotide sequence: TGTGCCAGCCTGGGACAGAATGGAAACACCATATATTTT.

The gene calls are TRBV11-2 and TRBJ1-5; D is ambiguous. Per the germline V gene, CDR1 is SGHAT and CDR2 is FQNNGV. The V end was cut by 1 base, the J end by 4 bases, with 11 bases between. This CDR3 is built from 15 residues. The CDR3 nucleotides read TGTGCCAGCAGCTTAGTGGCAGGCAGTAATCAGCCCCAGCATTTT. It codes for CASSLVAGSNQPQHF.

This rearrangement joins TRBV6-1 to TRBJ2-1; TRBD1 agrees at 9 bases. Trimming cost V 7 bases and J 2 bases; bases outside gene matches: 3. CDR1 is MNHNS, CDR2 SASEGT, per germline. The CDR3 length is 14 residues. In nucleotides, the CDR3 is TGTGCCAGCATTGACAGGGGGACCTACAATGAGCAGTTCTTC. Amino acids: CASIDRGTYNEQFF.

The J gene is TRBJ2-2, the V gene TRBV2; 7 bases align to TRBD1. CDR1 and CDR2 from the germline V gene are SNHLY and FYNNEI. The CDR3 sequence is 13 residues long. J gave up 7 bases and V 6 bases, and 5 bases lay outside the gene matches. The CDR3 bases are TGTGCCAGCAGACTCACAGGGGACGGGGAGCTGTTTTTT. Translating it yields CASRLTGDGELFF. Together with reference TRBV2 and TRBJ2-2, the CDR3 gives the full variable domain: EPEVTQTPSHQVTQMGQEVILRCVPISNHLYFYWYRQILGQKVEFLVSFYNNEISEKSEIFDDQFSVERPDGSNFTLKIRSTKLEDSAMYFCASRLTGDGELFFGEGSRLTVL.

V usage is TRBV11-3 and J usage is TRBJ2-7, with TRBD2 matching 7 bases. With 2 bases clipped from V and 6 bases from J, the junction kept 1 base outside the gene matches. CDR3 length equals 12 residues. Germline V CDR1 and CDR2: SGHNT, YENEEA. The CDR3 DNA sequence: TGTGCCAGCAGCTTATCGGGGGGCGAGCAGTACTTC. Its protein is CASSLSGGEQYF.

The rearrangement uses TRBV6-4 and TRBJ2-7; 9 bases agree with TRBD1. After removal of 6 bases from V and 1 base from J, the junction contained 4 bases not matched to a gene. Germline V gene data show CDR1 as MRHNA and CDR2 as SNTAGT. CDR3 size: 14 residues. CDR3 in DNA: TGTGCCAGCAGATCGGGACAGGGATCCTACGAGCAGTACTTC. Protein product: CASRSGQGSYEQYF.

This clone was counted only a few times. The CDR3 reads CASSPFSTGEQSGNTIYF. Here the CDR3 DNA reads TGTGCCAGCTCACCCTTTTCGACAGGGGAACAATCTGGAAACACCATATATTTT. V and J are TRBV18 and TRBJ1-3; 8 bases align to TRBD1. V gave up 3 bases and J gave up 1 base; unmatched junction bases: 11. This CDR3 is built from 18 residues. CDR1 is KGHSH and CDR2 is LQKENI in the germline V gene.

The count of this clone is one. The chain is built from TRBV10-1 and TRBJ2-7, with D possibly being TRBD1 (5 bases). The CDR3 contains 14 residues. V lost 3 bases, J lost 5 bases, and 14 bases lay in between. Germline lookup yields CDR1 WNHNN and CDR2 SYGVQD (reference sequence). This CDR3 reads CASSDSQGPHEQYF. The CDR3 coding sequence is TGCGCCAGCAGTGACTCCCAGGGTCCACACGAGCAGTACTTC.

This chain joins TRBV11-2 and TRBJ2-4; 8 nucleotides align to TRBD1. From germline, CDR1 is SGHAT and CDR2 FQNNGV. Unmatched junction bases numbered 7, after V lost 4 bases and J lost 8 bases. The CDR3 contains 14 residues. Here the CDR3 DNA reads TGTGCCAGCAGCTCGGACAGGGAAGTTGACATTCAGTACTTC. Translation: CASSSDREVDIQYF.

This rearrangement joins TRBV10-2 to TRBJ1-5; D is possibly TRBD1 (5 bases). V was pared by 7 bases and J by 3 bases, with 10 bases between. CDR1 and CDR2 (germline): WSHSY, SAAADI. The CDR3 consists of 13 residues. CDR3 sequence (DNA): TGCGCCAGCACCGGACAAGCCAATCAGCCCCAGCATTTT. This encodes CASTGQANQPQHF.

The gene calls are TRBV5-4 and TRBJ1-1; 7 nucleotides agree with TRBD1. CDR1 is SGHNT, CDR2 YYREEE, per germline (reference sequence). The CDR3 consists of 15 residues. Trimming removed 2 bases from V and 1 base from J; junction bases left unmatched: 5. The CDR3 is CASSLETGRNTEAFF. The CDR3 DNA follows: TGTGCCAGCAGCTTAGAGACAGGGAGGAACACTGAAGCTTTCTTT.

Judged by abundance, this clone is medium-sized. J is TRBJ2-1 and V is TRBV2; no definite D call. The CDR3 totals 13 residues. Trimming pared 11 bases from V and 4 bases from J, leaving 15 bases between. The germline gives CDR1 SNHLY, CDR2 FYNNEI. CDR3 DNA: TGTGCCGGTTCCCAAGCGACTTACAATGAGCAGTTCTTC. Encoded protein: CAGSQATYNEQFF.

The gene calls are TRBV28 and TRBJ1-2, with D perhaps matching TRBD1 (5 bases). Germline lookup yields CDR1 MDHEN and CDR2 SYDVKM. CDR3 length: 12 residues. Trimming left V 5 bases short and J 5 bases short, with 9 bases between. CDR3 DNA sequence: TGTGCCAGCAGTCCGGGGGGTTATGGCTACACCTTC. This translates into CASSPGGYGYTF.

In this sample, this clone turned up once. The gene calls are TRBV27 and TRBJ2-7; TRBD1 is a possible D gene (6 bases). Germline CDR1 and CDR2: MNHEY and SMNVEV (reference sequence). The germline V and J ends were trimmed by 6 bases and 5 bases, with 20 bases remaining between them. The CDR3 sequence is 15 residues long. For the CDR3, the DNA is TGTGCCAGCAGCGACGAAGCTACAGGGCGCGACGAGCAGTACTTC. Amino acid sequence: CASSDEATGRDEQYF.

This chain links TRBV28 with TRBJ1-4; possible D gene TRBD1, 5 bases. Germline-derived CDR1 and CDR2 are MDHEN and SYDVKM. This CDR3 is 15 amino acids long. The V and J ends lost 2 bases and 2 bases respectively, with 9 bases between them. Here the CDR3 reads CASSLRRVTNEKLFF. The CDR3 nucleotides read TGTGCCAGCAGTTTACGCAGGGTTACTAATGAAAAACTGTTTTTT.

There are a few counts of this clone. The CDR3 DNA reads TGTGCCAGCAGCCCTCACTTGGACAGGGGGGAACCGAAGCCCCAGCATTTT. This sequence encodes CASSPHLDRGEPKPQHF. This chain connects TRBV7-3 to TRBJ1-5, with 10 bases matching TRBD1. Germline V gene sequence: CDR1 SGHTA, CDR2 FQGTGA. The CDR3 length is 17 residues. The J segment lost 8 bases and the V segment lost 5 bases, leaving 15 bases of the junction unmatched. The full variable domain, with the rest looked up from reference TRBV7-3 and TRBJ1-5, is GAGVSQTPSNKVTEKGKYVELRCDPISGHTALYWYRQSLGQGPEFLIYFQGTGAADDSGLPNDRFFAVRPEGSVSTLKIQRTERGDSAVYLCASSPHLDRGEPKPQHFGDGTRLSIL.

This clone was seen only once. V and J are TRBV7-6 and TRBJ2-7; no reliable D call. The CDR3 contains 12 residues. With 4 bases removed from V and 1 base from J, the gap between germline ends came to 5 bases. Germline V gene data show CDR1 as SGHVS and CDR2 as FNYEAQ. The CDR3 DNA sequence: TGTGCCAGCAGCTCCAGGTCCTACGAGCAGTACTTC. Its translation is CASSSRSYEQYF.

This rearrangement joins TRBV11-2 to TRBJ1-1; 7 nucleotides line up with TRBD1. This CDR3 comprises 15 residues. Unmatched junction bases numbered 8, after V lost 6 bases and J lost 1 base. Germline values: CDR1 SGHAT, CDR2 FQNNGV. The CDR3 nucleotides read TGTGCCAGCAGACTGGCAGGGGGACCGAACACTGAAGCTTTCTTT. Translation: CASRLAGGPNTEAFF.

The CDR3 nucleotides are TGTGCCAGCAGCGTATCTGGGCGTTTCTATGGCTACACCTTC. Amino acid sequence: CASSVSGRFYGYTF. The rearrangement links TRBV9 to TRBJ1-2; D unresolved. Trimming shortened V by 1 base and J by 4 bases, and 11 bases separated the two germline ends. The CDR3 loop spans 14 amino acids. Germline-derived CDR1 and CDR2 are SGDLS and YYNGEE.

The genes are TRBV11-3 and TRBJ2-3; D possibly corresponds to TRBD1 (6 bases). Germline V gives CDR1 SGHNT, CDR2 YENEEA. Trimming stripped 6 bases from V and 3 bases from J, with 10 bases between. The CDR3 contains 13 residues. CDR3 loop: CASSLQGTDTQYF. The CDR3 bases are TGTGCCAGCAGTCTTCAGGGGACAGATACGCAGTATTTT.

The genes are TRBV11-2 and TRBJ2-1, with a weak D call TRBD2 (5 bases). From germline, CDR1 is SGHAT and CDR2 FQNNGV. The V gene lost 4 bases and the J gene lost 0 bases, with 10 bases spanning the gap. The CDR3 spans 15 residues. CDR3 protein: CASSSRASSYNEQFF. For the CDR3, the DNA is TGTGCCAGCAGCTCGAGGGCGAGCTCCTACAATGAGCAGTTCTTC.

This chain connects TRBV4-2 to TRBJ1-1; D may be TRBD1 (5 bases). The V end was cut by 1 base, the J end by 4 bases, with 13 bases between. Germline V gene sequence: CDR1 LGHNA, CDR2 YNFKEQ. The CDR3 totals 15 residues. This CDR3 reads CASSQGLGAFTEAFF. As DNA, the CDR3 is TGTGCCAGCAGCCAAGGGTTAGGGGCTTTCACTGAAGCTTTCTTT.

The gene calls are TRBV4-1 and TRBJ2-7; TRBD1 is a possible D gene (6 bases). Per the germline V gene, CDR1 is MGHRA and CDR2 is YSYEKL. This CDR3 comprises 15 residues. V was shortened by 1 base and J by 6 bases, with 16 bases between the two germline ends. The CDR3 loop reads CASSQVTKGVGEQYF. For the CDR3, the DNA is TGCGCCAGCAGCCAAGTTACGAAGGGGGTAGGCGAGCAGTACTTC.